The 22 T cell receptor beta chains below come from one sample, sequenced in a study of blood T cells in healthy people across ages. Through a sample-barcoded 5' primer and a J-beta primer mix, a second PCR was run for about 6 to 12 cycles. MiXCR was run by TCRdb on the 5' RACE reads, yielding one entry per CDR3 protein. This table holds more than 650,000 distinct CDR3 sequences, approximately 24% found once. These data are also associated with another study on T cells of mothers and their children.

The sample taken for sequencing was blood. The receptors were gathered from a boy between 10 and 17 years old in good health.

In its sample, this clonotype was seen a few times. This chain links TRBV5-5 with TRBJ2-3, with 9 positions matching TRBD1. J gave up 0 bases and V 1 base, and 9 bases lay outside the gene matches. The CDR3 length is 18 residues. CDR1 SGHKS and CDR2 YYEKEE come from the germline V gene (reference sequence). The CDR3 DNA reads TGTGCCAGCAGCTTGTCCGGACAGGGGCTTTCCAGCACAGATACGCAGTATTTT. Translating gives CASSLSGQGLSSTDTQYF.

This clonotype has ten or more counts. The CDR3 DNA is TGTGCCAGCAGCCATCCGGGGACCCTTGCAGGGACCCAGTACTTC. Translation gives CASSHPGTLAGTQYF. The chain joins TRBV3-1 to TRBJ2-5; D may be TRBD1 or TRBD2 (5 bases each). V was cut by 3 bases and J by 7 bases, with 18 bases left in between. Germline lookup yields CDR1 LGHDT and CDR2 YNNKEL (reference sequence). CDR3 size: 15 residues.

This clonotype was counted only a few times. The chain links TRBV10-3 to TRBJ1-4; 7 bases are shared with TRBD1. In germline, CDR1 is ENHRY, CDR2 SYGVKD. After removal of 2 bases from V and 8 bases from J, the junction contained 8 bases not matched to a gene. The CDR3 extends over 15 amino acids. This CDR3 reads CAISEAGDSSEKLFF. CDR3 in DNA: TGTGCCATCAGTGAGGCGGGGGACAGTTCCGAAAAACTGTTTTTT.

The V gene is TRBV29-1, the J gene TRBJ2-2; 7 nucleotides line up with TRBD1. The CDR3 runs 14 residues. V trimming: 7 bases; J trimming: 2 bases; junction bases outside the gene matches: 7. Germline V gives CDR1 SQVTM, CDR2 ANQGSEA. The CDR3 spells CSAREGANTGELFF. The CDR3 DNA reads as TGCAGCGCCCGTGAGGGGGCCAACACCGGGGAGCTGTTTTTT.

The chain joins TRBV20-1 to TRBJ2-3, with 8 bases aligning to TRBD1. The junction had 6 bases not matched to a gene; V was cut back by 3 bases and J by 4 bases. The CDR3 has 14 amino acids. Germline V gives CDR1 DFQATT, CDR2 SNEGSKA (reference sequence). The CDR3 loop is CSARDRVSADTQYF. The DNA of the CDR3 is TGCAGTGCTAGGGACAGGGTTTCCGCAGATACGCAGTATTTT.

This clonotype has more than one count but fewer than ten. As DNA, the CDR3 is TGTGCCAGCGGAAGAACCGGGACAGGGGGTTCTAACTATGGCTACACCTTC. It is translated as CASGRTGTGGSNYGYTF. The chain uses TRBV28 and TRBJ1-2; 11 bases match TRBD1. Germline CDR1 and CDR2: MDHEN and SYDVKM. The junction had 11 bases not matched to a gene; V was cut back by 8 bases and J by 0 bases. The CDR3 length is 17 residues.

This clonotype was recorded a few times. This chain uses TRBV12-3 or TRBV12-4 with TRBJ2-5; D uncertain. The CDR3 has 14 amino acids. Trimming shortened V by 3 bases and J by 5 bases, and 13 bases separated the two germline ends. The CDR3 region is CASSFVTDGETQYF. The CDR3 DNA reads TGTGCCAGCAGTTTCGTAACCGACGGGGAGACCCAGTACTTC.

V and J are TRBV5-5 and TRBJ2-7, with D perhaps given as TRBD1 or TRBD2 (6 bases each). Trimming stripped 3 bases from V and 6 bases from J, with 19 bases between. Germline loops: CDR1 SGHKS, CDR2 YYEKEE (reference sequence). The CDR3 is 15 amino acids. The CDR3 reads CASSSWGANLFEQYF. For the CDR3, the DNA is TGTGCCAGCAGCTCGTGGGGGGCGAACTTATTCGAGCAGTACTTC.

The rearrangement uses TRBV6-2 or TRBV6-3 and TRBJ2-3; tentatively, D is TRBD1 or TRBD2 (5 bases each). V dropped 6 bases and J dropped 3 bases, with 13 bases sitting between them. This CDR3 comprises 14 residues. Germline V gives CDR1 MNHEY, CDR2 SVGEGT. The CDR3 loop reads CASRRGSMTDTQYF. The DNA for the CDR3 is TGTGCCAGCAGACGGGGCAGTATGACAGATACGCAGTATTTT.

The rearrangement links TRBV4-1 to TRBJ2-5; 7 bases agree with TRBD2. This CDR3 has 15 amino acids. After removal of 0 bases from V and 7 bases from J, the junction contained 8 bases not matched to a gene. In germline, CDR1 is MGHRA, CDR2 YSYEKL. The CDR3 DNA sequence: TGCGCCAGCAGCCAAGACCGGGGCTCGGGGGGGACCCAGTACTTC. As protein: CASSQDRGSGGTQYF.

J is TRBJ2-7 and V is TRBV20-1, with D unclear. Germline values: CDR1 DFQATT, CDR2 SNEGSKA (reference sequence). Trimming removed 1 base at V and 6 bases at J, with 7 bases between. The CDR3 extends over 11 amino acids. The chain's CDR3 is CSARVGSEQYF. As DNA, the CDR3 is TGCAGTGCTAGAGTGGGGTCCGAGCAGTACTTC.

The chain is built from TRBV6-5 and TRBJ2-2; 7 positions match TRBD1. The CDR3 has 15 amino acids. The germline V gene has CDR1 MNHEY and CDR2 SVGAGI. V was clipped by 5 bases and J by 2 bases; unmatched bases: 5. CDR3 loop: CASSLRGTNTGELFF. The CDR3, as DNA: TGTGCCAGCAGTCTCAGGGGGACCAACACCGGGGAGCTGTTTTTT.

This clonotype was seen many times. The chain uses TRBV11-2 and TRBJ2-2, with 11 bases aligning to TRBD2. After removal of 6 bases from V and 0 bases from J, the junction contained 12 bases not matched to a gene. Germline V gene sequence: CDR1 SGHAT, CDR2 FQNNGV. The CDR3 contains 19 residues. The CDR3 DNA sequence: TGTGCCAGCAGTTTGCTAGCGGGGGGCCCCGCATCGAACACCGGGGAGCTGTTTTTT. Translated, it gives CASSLLAGGPASNTGELFF.

This chain uses TRBV15 with TRBJ1-5; no clear D gene. This CDR3 is 15 amino acids long. The V and J ends lost 0 bases and 4 bases respectively, with 10 bases between them. Germline CDR1 is LNHNV and CDR2 is YYDKDF (reference sequence). The CDR3 sequence is CATSRDSGLNQPQHF. DNA for the CDR3: TGTGCCACCAGCAGAGATAGTGGACTAAATCAGCCCCAGCATTTT.

The chain carries TRBV11-2 and TRBJ2-3; weak D call: TRBD1 (6 bases). This CDR3 region has 19 residues. The V gene's germline CDR1 is SGHAT and CDR2 FQNNGV. The V end lost 6 bases, the J end lost 2 bases, and 27 bases lay between the germline ends. The CDR3 nucleotides read TGTGCCAGCAGTTCTACTTCTAAGGGTAGAGGGACATTCACAGATACGCAGTATTTT. It codes for CASSSTSKGRGTFTDTQYF. Combining the CDR3 with reference TRBV11-2 and TRBJ2-3 gives the whole variable domain EAGVAQSPRYKIIEKRQSVAFWCNPISGHATLYWYQQILGQGPKLLIQFQNNGVVDDSQLPKDRFSAERLKGVDSTLKIQPAKLEDSAVYLCASSSTSKGRGTFTDTQYFGPGTRLTVL.

The chain is built from TRBV15 and TRBJ2-1; D might be TRBD1 or TRBD2, each matching 5 bases. With the DNA end fitting TRBJ2-5 better, the J assignment may be wrong. CDR1 is LNHNV and CDR2 is YYDKDF in the germline V gene (reference sequence). This CDR3 is built from 14 residues. CDR3 residues: CATSRGGTQETQYF. CDR3 nucleotide sequence: TGTGCCACCAGCAGAGGAGGGACCCAAGAGACCCAGTACTTC.

This clonotype was detected many times. The chain employs TRBV13 and TRBJ2-7, with D possibly matching TRBD2 (7 bases). V was cut by 4 bases and J by 6 bases, with 16 bases left in between. Germline CDR1 and CDR2: PRHDT and FYEKMQ (reference sequence). The CDR3 covers 14 residues. The CDR3 DNA follows: TGTGCCAGCAGCTACCAACGGGGGGCAGTCGAGCAGTACTTC. It translates to CASSYQRGAVEQYF.

The chain links TRBV12-3 or TRBV12-4 to TRBJ1-3; D possibly corresponds to TRBD1 (6 bases). The V gene lost 7 bases and the J gene lost 0 bases, with 13 bases spanning the gap. The CDR3 sequence is 15 residues long. CDR3 in DNA: TGTGCCAGCAAGACGGACAGTGACTCTGGAAACACCATATATTTT. Its translation: CASKTDSDSGNTIYF.

Worth noting for this clonotype: The junction does not match germline at one end; this may be a read error. The chain links TRBV6-5 to TRBJ2-5; 8 nucleotides agree with TRBD2. The CDR3 runs 11 residues. Germline loops: CDR1 MNHEY, CDR2 SVGAGI. In DNA form, the CDR3 reads TGTGCCAGCAGCACTAGCGGAGCGATCCACTTC. Residues: CASSTSGAIHF.

The V gene is TRBV12-3 or TRBV12-4, the J gene TRBJ1-1; D uncertain. The germline V and J ends were trimmed by 6 bases and 1 base, with 9 bases remaining between them. The CDR3 runs 13 residues. The CDR3 nucleotides are TGTGCCAGCAGCCCCCTTTCGAACACTGAAGCTTTCTTT. Protein: CASSPLSNTEAFF.

The sample holds a few counts of this clonotype. The chain links TRBV28 to TRBJ2-5, with 12 bases aligning to TRBD2. Losses at the gene ends were 4 bases for V and 3 bases for J; bases not matched to a gene: 3. The CDR3 contains 15 residues. Germline CDR1 MDHEN, CDR2 SYDVKM. CDR3 nucleotides: TGTGCCAGCAGTTCGCGACTAGCGGGGGAAGAGACCCAGTACTTC. Translated, it gives CASSSRLAGEETQYF.

This clonotype turned up a few times. This sequence joins TRBV20-1 and TRBJ2-7; D may be TRBD1 or TRBD2 (6 bases each). The germline CDR1 and CDR2 sequences are DFQATT and SNEGSKA (reference sequence). The CDR3 contains 13 residues. The germline V and J ends were trimmed by 2 bases and 6 bases, with 14 bases remaining between them. CDR3 DNA sequence: TGCAGTGCTAGACTACAGGGAGGAGGCGAGCAGTACTTC. As protein: CSARLQGGGEQYF.